Following are 27 T cell receptor beta chains from one sample sequenced in a study of T cells expressing NK-cell markers. TCRdb reprocessed the 5' RACE reads and keeps a single row for each CDR3 protein, giving no DNA. This listing includes about 380,000 distinct CDR3 sequences. The specimen sequenced was blood T cells: a sorted CD56 or NKG2C T cell subset, CD4+ or CD8+ T cells, or bulk PBMC T cells (not recorded which). All receptors derive from a man aged 18-75 years in good health.

The chain is built from TRBV28 and TRBJ2-3; with no DNA, the TCRdb D assignment of TRBD1 cannot be verified. The CDR3 loop spans 16 amino acids. Germline CDR1 MDHEN, CDR2 SYDVKM. The CDR3 loop reads CASSSRTYFGTDTQYF.

The chain has TRBV12-3 or TRBV12-4 and TRBJ1-2; lacking DNA, the TRBD1 call made by TCRdb goes unchecked. This CDR3 is built from 15 residues. The CDR3 protein is CASSAPGRKPYGYTF.

The CDR3 sequence is CASSHGDRDDTEAFF. The V gene is TRBV4-2, the J gene TRBJ1-1; the D gene TCRdb calls, TRBD1, cannot be checked with no DNA. Germline V CDR1 and CDR2: LGHNA, YNFKEQ. The CDR3 loop spans 15 amino acids.

The chain couples TRBV5-6 to TRBJ2-4; no DNA is available, so the TRBD1 call from TCRdb remains unchecked. The CDR3 has 14 amino acids. Germline CDR1 reads SGHDT; CDR2 reads YYEEEE. The CDR3 sequence: CASSVRQYLNIQYF.

J is TRBJ1-4 and V is TRBV2; TCRdb lists TRBD1, though no DNA is available to test this call. CDR1 SNHLY and CDR2 FYNNEI come from the germline V gene. The CDR3 sequence is 12 residues long. The CDR3 sequence: CASSQDRTPLFF. The full variable domain, its missing parts supplied by reference TRBV2 and TRBJ1-4, is EPEVTQTPSHQVTQMGQEVILRCVPISNHLYFYWYRQILGQKVEFLVSFYNNEISEKSEIFDDQFSVERPDGSNFTLKIRSTKLEDSAMYFCASSQDRTPLFFGSGTQLSVL.

The chain uses TRBV12-3 or TRBV12-4 and TRBJ2-3; TCRdb designates TRBD2, a call that cannot be tested without DNA. The CDR3 extends over 16 amino acids. The CDR3 reads CASSATSGGRLSTQYF.

This CDR3 is CASSPYKLGSTGELFF. The chain has TRBV18 and TRBJ2-2. CDR1 is KGHSH, CDR2 LQKENI, per germline. This CDR3 has 16 residues.

This chain's CDR3 is CAWSTGTGGYNEQFF. The chain is built from TRBV30 and TRBJ2-1; TCRdb lists TRBD1, though no DNA is available to test this call. Germline CDR1 and CDR2: GTSNPN and SVGIG (reference sequence). CDR3 length: 15 residues. The whole variable domain, filled in from reference TRBV30 and TRBJ2-1, reads SQTIHQWPATLVQPVGSPLSLECTVEGTSNPNLYWYRQAAGRGLQLLFYSVGIGQISSEVPQNLSASRPQDRQFILSSKKLLLSDSGFYLCAWSTGTGGYNEQFFGPGTRLTVL.

The J gene is TRBJ2-5, the V gene TRBV7-2; without DNA, the TCRdb call of TRBD1 cannot be checked. Germline CDR1 SGHTA, CDR2 FQGNSA. The CDR3 is 15 residues long. The CDR3 is CASSLNTGRSETQYF.

This chain connects TRBV20-1 to TRBJ2-1. Germline-derived CDR1 and CDR2 are DFQATT and SNEGSKA (reference sequence). The CDR3 is 12 residues long. The CDR3 protein is CSAPGPYNEQFF.

J is TRBJ2-7 and V is TRBV5-5; absent DNA, TCRdb's TRBD2 call cannot be checked. This CDR3 spans 16 amino acids. Germline values: CDR1 SGHKS, CDR2 YYEKEE (reference sequence). The CDR3 spells CASSLQFTSGRNEQYF.

The V call is TRBV16, the J call TRBJ2-7; without DNA, the TCRdb call of TRBD1 cannot be checked. The germline CDR1 and CDR2 sequences are KGHSY and FQNENV. This CDR3 has 14 residues. The CDR3 sequence is CASSQSQGTHEQYF.

The chain is built from TRBV28 and TRBJ2-4. The germline V gene encodes CDR1 MDHEN and CDR2 SYDVKM. This CDR3 has 15 residues. CDR3 residues: CASSQNTLAKNIQYF.

The chain carries TRBV7-3 and TRBJ1-6. There are 15 residues in the CDR3. Germline V gene sequence: CDR1 SGHTA, CDR2 FQGTGA. CDR3 residues: CASSLKPDQGSPLHF.

The chain uses TRBV14 and TRBJ2-5; TCRdb's assignment of TRBD1 cannot be checked, as there is no DNA. The CDR3 contains 15 residues. Looked up from germline, CDR1 is SGHDN and CDR2 is FVKESK. This chain's CDR3 is CASSQEPGVEETQYF.

The V and J genes are TRBV4-2 and TRBJ2-2; TCRdb designates TRBD2, a call that cannot be tested without DNA. The CDR3 extends over 15 amino acids. Germline CDR1 is LGHNA and CDR2 is YNFKEQ. The CDR3 sequence is CASSQGTRNTGELFF.

The genes are TRBV19 and TRBJ2-3. There are 14 residues in the CDR3. Per germline, CDR1 LNHDA and CDR2 SQIVND (reference sequence). The CDR3 here is CASSIDGGTDTQYF.

The chain joins TRBV5-1 to TRBJ1-2. The CDR3 is 14 amino acids. Germline V gives CDR1 SGHRS, CDR2 YFSETQ. CDR3 region: CASSRDSPGNGYTF.

The chain is built from TRBV20-1 and TRBJ1-5; lacking DNA, the TRBD1 call made by TCRdb goes unchecked. The CDR3 is 15 residues long. Germline loops: CDR1 DFQATT, CDR2 SNEGSKA (reference sequence). This chain's CDR3 is CSARDRGTVGQPQHF.

V is TRBV6-1 and J is TRBJ2-1; TCRdb's D call, TRBD1, is unchecked because there is no DNA. Per germline, CDR1 MNHNS and CDR2 SASEGT. This CDR3 comprises 15 residues. The CDR3 here is CASGTGFGSYNEQFF.

This rearrangement joins TRBV12-5 to TRBJ1-5; the TRBD1 assignment by TCRdb is unverifiable without DNA. CDR3 length: 14 residues. Germline V gene sequence: CDR1 LGHNT, CDR2 FRNRAP. This chain's CDR3 is CASGPPQGNQPQHF.

V gene TRBV20-1 combines with J gene TRBJ1-1. The germline gives CDR1 DFQATT, CDR2 SNEGSKA (reference sequence). This CDR3 is built from 14 residues. The CDR3 here is CSAFGLTPNTEAFF.

This rearrangement joins TRBV6-2 or TRBV6-3 to TRBJ2-7; the D call from TCRdb, TRBD2, cannot be confirmed without DNA. The CDR3 is 12 residues long. From germline, CDR1 is MNHEY and CDR2 SVGEGT. CDR3 in amino acids: CASSPTAREQYF.

This rearrangement joins TRBV7-3 to TRBJ2-7; TCRdb designates TRBD1, a call that cannot be tested without DNA. The CDR3 totals 15 residues. CDR1 is SGHTA and CDR2 is FQGTGA in the germline V gene. CDR3: CASSSGTPNTYEQYF. Filled out from reference TRBV7-3 and TRBJ2-7, the complete variable domain reads GAGVSQTPSNKVTEKGKYVELRCDPISGHTALYWYRQSLGQGPEFLIYFQGTGAADDSGLPNDRFFAVRPEGSVSTLKIQRTERGDSAVYLCASSSGTPNTYEQYFGPGTRLTVT.

V usage is TRBV6-1 and J usage is TRBJ1-2. Germline values: CDR1 MNHNS, CDR2 SASEGT. The CDR3 is 14 residues long. CDR3 amino acids: CASSEVYRIDGYTF.

The CDR3: CASSPRLSDTQYF. The chain is built from TRBV18 and TRBJ2-3. The CDR3 sequence is 13 residues long. Germline assignment: CDR1 KGHSH and CDR2 LQKENI.

The CDR3 reads CASSPGVEVARRGYF. J is TRBJ2-7 and V is TRBV5-1; no DNA is available, so the TRBD1 call from TCRdb remains unchecked. CDR3 size: 15 residues. Germline CDR1 SGHRS, CDR2 YFSETQ.